These 19 T cell receptor beta chains share one sample of origin, sequenced in a study of cytomegalovirus exposure and HLA in healthy donors. The PCR made use of 60 Vbeta and 13 Jbeta primers. The assay was immunoSEQ multiplex PCR, and TCRdb's table has in-frame clones only and misses some. Here the sample spans 120,000 or so clones, around three quarters being singletons. The sequenced sample was PBMCs. The receptors derive from a man aged 30-40 years in good health and CMV-seropositive.

The chain joins TRBV5-1 to TRBJ1-4; D gene ambiguous. CDR3 size: 13 residues. Germline assignment: CDR1 SGHRS and CDR2 YFSETQ. V was pared by 1 base and J by 8 bases, with 9 bases between. The CDR3 DNA reads TGCGCCAGCAGCTTGATACCGGGAGAAAAACTGTTTTTT. Amino acid sequence: CASSLIPGEKLFF.

The V and J genes are TRBV16 and TRBJ2-7; 7 bases agree with TRBD1. Germline V gene sequence: CDR1 KGHSY, CDR2 FQNENV. V shed 4 bases, J shed 6 bases, and the junction held 9 bases outside the gene matches. This CDR3 has 14 residues. The CDR3 region has the DNA TGTGCCAGCAGCCTGGACAGGTCTTATGTCGAGCAGTACTTC. It encodes CASSLDRSYVEQYF.

J is TRBJ1-1 and V is TRBV7-8, with 7 bases fitting TRBD1. The CDR3 runs 14 residues. Germline lookup yields CDR1 SGHVS and CDR2 FQNEAQ. Trimming cost V 5 bases and J 5 bases; bases outside gene matches: 8. In DNA form, the CDR3 reads TGTGCCAGCAGCCATGGGAAGGGGGCGACTGAAGCTTTCTTT. Residues: CASSHGKGATEAFF.

This clone was seen a few times. The genes are TRBV5-8 and TRBJ1-2, with unresolved D. V shed 0 bases and J shed 5 bases, with 5 bases lying between them. In germline, CDR1 is SGHTS, CDR2 YDEGEE. CDR3 size: 12 residues. In nucleotides, the CDR3 is TGTGCCAGCAGCTTGGCAGGATATGGCTACACCTTC. Translating it yields CASSLAGYGYTF.

The table lists this clone with a few counts. The genes are TRBV9 and TRBJ2-3; TRBD2 might be the D (6 bases). The CDR3 contains 16 residues. V was cut by 3 bases and J by 0 bases, with 14 bases left in between. Germline CDR1 is SGDLS and CDR2 is YYNGEE. Here the CDR3 DNA reads TGTGCCAGCAGCGGCCGGGAACTAGCTAGCACAGATACGCAGTATTTT. Translating it yields CASSGRELASTDTQYF. Full variable domain (outside the CDR3, taken from reference TRBV9 and TRBJ2-3): DSGVTQTPKHLITATGQRVTLRCSPRSGDLSVYWYQQSLDQGLQFLIQYYNGEERAKGNILERFSAQQFPDLHSELNLSSLELGDSALYFCASSGRELASTDTQYFGPGTRLTVL.

The chain is built from TRBV19 and TRBJ1-2, with 7 bases lining up with TRBD1. Germline CDR1 reads LNHDA; CDR2 reads SQIVND (reference sequence). This CDR3 is built from 17 residues. Trimming at V came to 9 bases and at J to 5 bases, leaving 21 bases not matched to a gene. The CDR3 sequence is CASAENGQVNGPYGYTF. The CDR3 DNA is TGTGCCAGCGCCGAAAACGGACAGGTTAACGGGCCTTATGGCTACACCTTC.

V and J are TRBV6-1 and TRBJ2-7; a weak D match, TRBD2 (5 bases). V lost 7 bases and J lost 3, with 7 bases in between. The CDR3 sequence is 11 residues long. The V gene's germline CDR1 is MNHNS and CDR2 SASEGT. CDR3 DNA: TGTGCCAGCATGAGGGTCTACGAGCAGTACTTC. Translated: CASMRVYEQYF.

The chain carries TRBV5-1 and TRBJ2-7, with TRBD1 matching 9 bases. CDR3 length: 16 residues. V gave up 1 base and J gave up 8 bases; unmatched junction bases: 13. From germline, CDR1 is SGHRS and CDR2 YFSETQ. As DNA, the CDR3 is TGCGCCAGCAGCTTGACGGACTTTTCCGGGACAGGGAAGCAGTACTTC. Encoded protein: CASSLTDFSGTGKQYF.

The chain carries TRBV6-1 and TRBJ2-7; perhaps TRBD2 as D (5 bases). CDR3 length: 13 residues. Germline assignment: CDR1 MNHNS and CDR2 SASEGT. V dropped 6 bases and J dropped 5 bases, with 14 bases sitting between them. The CDR3 here is CASREASTHEQYF. CDR3 nucleotides: TGTGCCAGCAGGGAGGCTAGTACGCACGAGCAGTACTTC.

The rearrangement joins TRBV18 to TRBJ1-2, with 7 positions matching TRBD1. The junction had 4 bases not matched to a gene; V was cut back by 4 bases and J by 8 bases. From germline, CDR1 is KGHSH and CDR2 LQKENI. The CDR3 runs to 12 residues. The CDR3 DNA reads TGTGCCAGCTCACAGGGGGCTTGGGGCTACACCTTC. Translation gives CASSQGAWGYTF.

The rearrangement links TRBV7-2 to TRBJ2-7; D perhaps matches TRBD1 (5 bases). Germline V gene lookup returns CDR1 SGHTA and CDR2 FQGNSA. Trimming removed 2 bases from V and 2 bases from J, with 10 bases in between. The CDR3 has 14 residues. The CDR3 bases are TGTGCCAGCAGCTTAATTTCAGGGACCTACGAGCAGTACTTC. This encodes CASSLISGTYEQYF.

This clone was seen once. An end of the junction differs from the germline gene, which may be a read error. The V call is TRBV9, the J call TRBJ2-4; 7 positions match TRBD1. The CDR3 sequence is 15 residues long. Per germline, CDR1 SGDLS and CDR2 YYNGEE. The CDR3 sequence is CASSDNRGGKNSQYF. In DNA form, the CDR3 reads TGTGCCAGCAGTGACAACAGGGGTGGCAAAAACAGTCAGTACTTC.

The chain has TRBV28 and TRBJ1-2, with D unclear. This CDR3 contains 14 residues. Between the trimmed V and J ends, which lost 3 bases and 4 bases, there was a span of 12 bases. Germline loops: CDR1 MDHEN, CDR2 SYDVKM. The CDR3 DNA reads TGTGCCAGCAGTTTTAGAGTATTCGGCTATGGCTACACCTTC. This sequence encodes CASSFRVFGYGYTF.

The chain uses TRBV2 and TRBJ2-1; TRBD2 matches 10 bases. Germline V gene data show CDR1 as SNHLY and CDR2 as FYNNEI. The CDR3 has 14 residues. J was trimmed by 9 bases and V by 5 bases; bases with no gene match: 7. CDR3 in amino acids: CASSLERGGSEQFF. The CDR3 nucleotides read TGTGCCAGCAGTCTGGAGCGGGGGGGCAGTGAGCAGTTCTTC.

On this clone: The junction shows a germline mismatch at one end, possibly a read error. The chain recombines TRBV7-3 with TRBJ2-6, with TRBD1 matching 9 bases. Germline loops: CDR1 SGHTA, CDR2 FQGTGA. The CDR3 runs 18 residues. The CDR3 DNA follows: TGTGCCAGCAGCCAAAGGGGACAGGGAGGATCTGGGGCCAACGGCCTGACTTTC. Translating gives CASSQRGQGGSGANGLTF. The complete variable domain, with remaining parts taken from reference TRBV7-3 and TRBJ2-6, reads GAGVSQTPSNKVTEKGKYVELRCDPISGHTALYWYRQSLGQGPEFLIYFQGTGAADDSGLPNDRFFAVRPEGSVSTLKIQRTERGDSAVYLCASSQRGQGGSGANGLTFGAGSRLTVL.

The chain is built from TRBV29-1 and TRBJ2-2; possibly TRBD1 for D (5 bases). Germline CDR1 and CDR2: SQVTM and ANQGSEA. This CDR3 has 11 amino acids. Trimming removed 8 bases at V and 6 bases at J, with 10 bases between. CDR3 in amino acids: CSSREAGELFF. The DNA for the CDR3 is TGCAGCTCCAGGGAAGCCGGGGAGCTGTTTTTT.

The genes are TRBV19 and TRBJ1-2, with D perhaps TRBD1 (5 bases). From germline, CDR1 is LNHDA and CDR2 SQIVND (reference sequence). CDR3 length: 15 residues. Between the trimmed V and J ends, which lost 5 bases and 6 bases, there was a span of 19 bases. The CDR3 nucleotides read TGTGCCAGTAGTCAAACCCTTCAGGGATATAATGGCTACACCTTC. Amino acids: CASSQTLQGYNGYTF.

CDR3 residues: CASSGPPACPEGETQYF. As DNA, the CDR3 is TGTGCCAGCAGCGGACCCCCCGCTTGTCCGGAGGGAGAGACCCAGTACTTC. V gene TRBV11-2 combines with J gene TRBJ2-5, with D perhaps matching TRBD2 (6 bases). Deletions cut 5 bases from V and 4 bases from J, with 23 bases between. The CDR3 covers 17 residues. Germline-derived CDR1 and CDR2 are SGHAT and FQNNGV.

The genes are TRBV4-1 and TRBJ1-2; unclear D gene. The CDR3 extends over 15 amino acids. CDR1 MGHRA and CDR2 YSYEKL come from the germline V gene. Trimming shortened V by 0 bases and J by 3 bases, and 11 bases separated the two germline ends. DNA for the CDR3: TGCGCCAGCAGCCAAGATTTTCGTCAGGACTATGGCTACACCTTC. Protein: CASSQDFRQDYGYTF.